Listed here are 14 T cell receptor beta chains from one sample, sequenced in a study of PD-1 blockade in mismatch repair-deficient tumors. This table comes from immunoSEQ multiplex PCR, and its TCRdb copy is limited to in-frame clones, with some not included. The table shows around 10,000 clones, with around 83% occurring only once. This sample comprised PBMCs, obtained just under 47 weeks after starting pembrolizumab. The receptors stem from an adult with mismatch repair-deficient cancer.

The CDR3 region has the DNA TGTGCCACAGGGTTCAGTTCCGATACGCAGTATTTT. It is translated as CATGFSSDTQYF. This chain joins TRBV6-1 and TRBJ2-3; the D gene is possibly TRBD1 (5 bases). From germline, CDR1 is MNHNS and CDR2 SASEGT. CDR3 length equals 12 residues. Trimming pared 10 bases from V and 6 bases from J, leaving 14 bases between.

V gene TRBV4-1 combines with J gene TRBJ2-2; 11 nucleotides match TRBD1. The CDR3 extends over 16 amino acids. CDR1 is MGHRA and CDR2 is YSYEKL in the germline V gene. With V trimmed by 4 bases and J by 5 bases, 6 bases remained unmatched. The chain's CDR3 is CASSLSGTGGTGELFF. In nucleotides, the CDR3 is TGCGCCAGCAGCCTTTCCGGGACAGGGGGGACCGGGGAGCTGTTTTTT.

The chain links TRBV19 to TRBJ2-7; D might be TRBD1 (6 bases). Trimming left V 6 bases short and J 2 bases short, with 20 bases between. CDR1 is LNHDA, CDR2 SQIVND, per germline (reference sequence). CDR3 length: 16 residues. CDR3 in amino acids: CASSKGERRYPYEQYF. The CDR3 DNA follows: TGTGCCAGTAGCAAGGGGGAAAGGCGGTATCCCTACGAGCAGTACTTC. The variable domain in full, with the rest retrieved from reference TRBV19 and TRBJ2-7, is DGGITQSPKYLFRKEGQNVTLSCEQNLNHDAMYWYRQDPGQGLRLIYYSQIVNDFQKGDIAEGYSVSREKKESFPLTVTSAQKNPTAFYLCASSKGERRYPYEQYFGPGTRLTVT.

The DNA of the CDR3 is TGTGCCAGTGATGACAGGGGCCAGCCCCAGCATTTT. As protein: CASDDRGQPQHF. V and J are TRBV28 and TRBJ1-5; 8 bases line up with TRBD1. The CDR3 covers 12 residues. The germline V gene has CDR1 MDHEN and CDR2 SYDVKM. J gave up 7 bases and V 9 bases, and 5 bases lay outside the gene matches.

This clone showed up just a few times. V usage is TRBV2 and J usage is TRBJ2-3; possible D gene TRBD2, 6 bases. V shed 6 bases and J shed 2 bases, with 12 bases lying between them. The CDR3 spans 14 residues. Germline CDR1 SNHLY, CDR2 FYNNEI. CDR3 region: CASRVGGDTDTQYF. DNA for the CDR3: TGTGCCAGCAGGGTGGGGGGTGACACAGATACGCAGTATTTT.

This clone was seen only once. The rearrangement joins TRBV11-2 to TRBJ1-1; the match to TRBD1 covers 7 bases. The V gene's germline CDR1 is SGHAT and CDR2 FQNNGV. The CDR3 consists of 15 residues. The ends lost 4 bases at V and 4 bases at J; junction bases unmatched: 9. The CDR3 nucleotides are TGTGCCAGCAGCTCGACAGGGTGGCAAGGCACTGAAGCTTTCTTT. Translating it yields CASSSTGWQGTEAFF.

This chain uses TRBV29-1 with TRBJ1-2; maybe TRBD1 (6 bases). Germline V gives CDR1 SQVTM, CDR2 ANQGSEA. Trimming took 3 bases from V and 2 from J, leaving 10 bases between them. The CDR3 runs to 13 residues. CDR3 bases: TGCAGCGTTGATAAGGGGGAAAACTATGGCTACACCTTC. Protein: CSVDKGENYGYTF.

The chain joins TRBV4-1 to TRBJ1-2; a weak D match, TRBD1 (5 bases). Deletions cut 0 bases from V and 6 bases from J, with 14 bases between. Germline V CDR1 and CDR2: MGHRA, YSYEKL. This CDR3 region has 15 residues. The CDR3 loop reads CASSQDGGEYNGYTF. The CDR3 nucleotides read TGCGCCAGCAGCCAAGACGGGGGGGAGTATAATGGCTACACCTTC.

V usage is TRBV30 and J usage is TRBJ2-2; TRBD2 agrees at 7 bases. J lost 4 bases, V lost 3 bases, and 17 bases had no gene match. The V gene's germline CDR1 is GTSNPN and CDR2 SVGIG (reference sequence). This CDR3 spans 18 amino acids. This CDR3 reads CAWRRGSGGTTSTGELFF. Here the CDR3 DNA reads TGTGCCTGGAGAAGGGGAAGTGGAGGGACTACCTCCACCGGGGAGCTGTTTTTT.

Turning to this clone: Its ends do not fully match the called genes, so a read error is possible. The genes are TRBV10-3 and TRBJ2-5, with a tentative D call TRBD2 (6 bases). CDR1 and CDR2 from the germline V gene are ENHRY and SYGVKD. The CDR3 consists of 14 residues. As DNA, the CDR3 is TGTGCCATCAGCGACGGGAGACTCCAAGATACCCAGTACTTC. It specifies CAISDGRLQDTQYF.

The J gene is TRBJ1-5, the V gene TRBV7-3; no reliable D call. CDR3 length: 18 residues. Trimming removed 6 bases at V and 0 bases at J, with 21 bases between. CDR1 and CDR2 (germline): SGHTA, FQGTGA. The DNA of the CDR3 is TGTGCCAGCAGGCTCGAGAAGGGTCCGACTAATAGCAATCAGCCCCAGCATTTT. As protein: CASRLEKGPTNSNQPQHF.

The chain has TRBV9 and TRBJ2-1; a weak D match, TRBD1 (5 bases). V was shortened by 0 bases and J by 4 bases, with 14 bases between the two germline ends. Germline CDR1 reads SGDLS; CDR2 reads YYNGEE. The CDR3 extends over 16 amino acids. CDR3 loop: CASSVEGPRPYNEQFF. The CDR3 DNA sequence: TGTGCCAGCAGCGTAGAGGGGCCTAGGCCGTACAATGAGCAGTTCTTC.

This chain connects TRBV29-1 to TRBJ2-5; D is possibly TRBD2 (5 bases). The germline gives CDR1 SQVTM, CDR2 ANQGSEA. The V and J ends lost 7 bases and 12 bases respectively, with 18 bases between them. The CDR3 has 11 residues. The CDR3 DNA sequence: TGCAGCGGGTCGGACTCCTCAATCAAGTACTTC. Translating it yields CSGSDSSIKYF.

The chain links TRBV9 to TRBJ1-4; possible D gene TRBD1, 6 bases. The germline CDR1 and CDR2 sequences are SGDLS and YYNGEE. The CDR3 sequence is 15 residues long. V lost 0 bases, J lost 4 bases, and 10 bases lay in between. This CDR3 is CASSVAADSNEKLFF. CDR3 nucleotides: TGTGCCAGCAGCGTAGCGGCGGACAGTAATGAAAAACTGTTTTTT.